This passage covers 24 T cell receptor beta chains from one sample sequenced in a study of identical twins. TCRdb re-called the 5' RACE reads through MiXCR, storing one row per CDR3 protein. The sample lists about 470,000 distinct CDR3 sequences, less than 25% seen once, with 2.9% in the top ten. These data were also filed under a second study, of T cells expressing NK-cell markers.

What was sequenced was CD4+ T cells sorted from blood. All receptors come from a woman aged 18-30 years in good health.

This sequence joins TRBV7-2 and TRBJ2-1, with TRBD2 identical over 10 bases. Looked up from germline, CDR1 is SGHTA and CDR2 is FQGNSA. The CDR3 runs 13 residues. Trimming took 7 bases from V and 6 from J; bases not matched to a gene: 3. In nucleotides, the CDR3 is TGTGCCAGCAATCTAGCGGGGGTCAATGAGCAGTTCTTC. It is translated as CASNLAGVNEQFF.

In its sample, this clonotype was seen many times. The chain employs TRBV12-3 or TRBV12-4 and TRBJ2-6, with D maybe TRBD1 (6 bases). Trimming removed 6 bases at V and 0 bases at J, with 9 bases between. The CDR3 spans 15 residues. CDR3 bases: TGTGCCAGCAGGGGGGCCTTCTCTGGGGCCAACGTCCTGACTTTC. Amino acids: CASRGAFSGANVLTF.

This clonotype was seen a handful of times. The chain couples TRBV29-1 to TRBJ2-2; D gene uncertain. CDR3 length: 13 residues. Trimming cost V 4 bases and J 7 bases, with 13 bases left between them. Germline V CDR1 and CDR2: SQVTM, ANQGSEA. CDR3 in amino acids: CSVAGWVGGELFF. The CDR3 DNA is TGCAGCGTTGCTGGGTGGGTCGGCGGGGAGCTGTTTTTT.

The rearrangement uses TRBV10-3 and TRBJ2-3, with D maybe TRBD2 (6 bases). The germline gives CDR1 ENHRY, CDR2 SYGVKD. Trimming removed 5 bases from V and 6 bases from J, with 18 bases in between. The CDR3 runs to 15 residues. In DNA form, the CDR3 reads TGTGCCATCAGTTTGTCCCGGGACTTGAGCGATACGCAGTATTTT. This encodes CAISLSRDLSDTQYF.

This chain links TRBV12-3 or TRBV12-4 with TRBJ2-5; D is unclear. V lost 5 bases and J lost 7, with 17 bases in between. This CDR3 spans 14 amino acids. The CDR3 DNA is TGTGCCAGCAGTCCTAGGTCCCAGATAGGGACCCAGTACTTC. Protein sequence: CASSPRSQIGTQYF.

V is TRBV12-3 or TRBV12-4 and J is TRBJ2-1; D may be TRBD1 or TRBD2 (5 bases each). Trimming took off 3 bases at V and 2 bases at J, with 11 bases between the two ends. This CDR3 has 15 residues. DNA for the CDR3: TGTGCCAGCAGTTTGTGGAGGACACCCTACAATGAGCAGTTCTTC. It translates to CASSLWRTPYNEQFF.

This clonotype was found a few times. The chain carries TRBV19 and TRBJ1-2; the D is unclear. CDR3 length: 12 amino acids. Trimming stripped 3 bases from V and 5 bases from J, with 7 bases between. Germline V CDR1 and CDR2: LNHDA, SQIVND (reference sequence). The CDR3, as DNA: TGTGCCAGTAGTATCCCACGGTATGGCTACACCTTC. Amino acids: CASSIPRYGYTF.

This clonotype was detected a few times. This chain links TRBV24-1 with TRBJ2-3; 7 bases fit TRBD1. CDR3 length equals 16 residues. From germline, CDR1 is KGHDR and CDR2 SFDVKD. Trimming removed 4 bases from V and 5 bases from J; junction bases left unmatched: 11. CDR3 DNA sequence: TGTGCCACCAGTGACCCCGGAAGAGGGGGCAGAGATACGCAGTATTTT. It is translated as CATSDPGRGGRDTQYF.

J is TRBJ1-5 and V is TRBV2; 7 positions match TRBD1. Germline V gene data show CDR1 as SNHLY and CDR2 as FYNNEI. V trimming: 5 bases; J trimming: 10 bases; junction bases outside the gene matches: 8. The CDR3 covers 13 residues. This chain's CDR3 is CASSYTGDLPQHF. DNA for the CDR3: TGTGCCAGCAGTTATACAGGGGACCTACCCCAGCATTTT.

The chain joins TRBV14 to TRBJ2-7; TRBD1 matches 11 bases. Germline loops: CDR1 SGHDN, CDR2 FVKESK. Trimming removed 4 bases from V and 4 bases from J; junction bases left unmatched: 9. The CDR3 runs to 16 residues. The CDR3 spells CASSPLPGQGVYEQYF. Here the CDR3 DNA reads TGTGCCAGCAGCCCACTTCCGGGACAGGGGGTTTACGAGCAGTACTTC.

As regards this clonotype: The junction and the germline gene differ at one end; a read error may be behind it. The gene calls are TRBV6-1 and TRBJ2-4; maybe TRBD1 (5 bases). Looked up from germline, CDR1 is MNHNS and CDR2 is SASEGT. The CDR3 totals 12 residues. CDR3 nucleotides: TGTGCCTGCAGGGTATTTGGGGACATTCAGTACTTC. Translated, it gives CACRVFGDIQYF.

In its sample, this clonotype was seen a few times. This rearrangement joins TRBV5-6 to TRBJ2-7, with 8 bases identical to TRBD2. Per germline, CDR1 SGHDT and CDR2 YYEEEE. Germline trimming cut 4 bases from V and 0 bases from J; bases unmatched to any gene: 15. The CDR3 has 18 amino acids. The CDR3 bases are TGTGCCAGCAGCAAAAGAGCGGGGGCGGATTTGAGCTCCTACGAGCAGTACTTC. Translation: CASSKRAGADLSSYEQYF.

This clonotype was seen only a few times. J is TRBJ2-7 and V is TRBV11-2; the D gene is possibly TRBD1 (5 bases). Trimming removed 3 bases from V and 1 base from J, with 13 bases in between. Germline V gene data show CDR1 as SGHAT and CDR2 as FQNNGV. The CDR3 extends over 15 amino acids. The CDR3 coding sequence is TGTGCCAGCAGCTTCGTTCTAGGGGTTTCCTACGAGCAGTACTTC. This gives the protein CASSFVLGVSYEQYF.

This clonotype turned up a few times. The rearrangement joins TRBV12-3 or TRBV12-4 to TRBJ2-1; TRBD2 aligns across 7 bases. Losses at the gene ends were 3 bases for V and 9 bases for J; bases not matched to a gene: 11. The CDR3 totals 15 residues. In DNA form, the CDR3 reads TGTGCCAGCAGTTTTGGCGGGTGGGGGGGTCGTGAGCAGTTCTTC. Translation gives CASSFGGWGGREQFF.

This clonotype was counted only a few times. Written as DNA, the CDR3 is TGCGCCAGCAGCTTGACGGGGGGCTCCATGGATACGCAGTATTTT. It is translated as CASSLTGGSMDTQYF. This chain uses TRBV5-1 with TRBJ2-3; maybe TRBD2 (7 bases). Germline loops: CDR1 SGHRS, CDR2 YFSETQ. CDR3 length: 15 residues. V gave up 1 base and J gave up 6 bases, with 15 bases separating them.

This clonotype was observed at least ten times. As DNA, the CDR3 is TGCGCCAGCAGGACCGTAGCGGGGGGCCCTTACTCCTACAATGAGCAGTTCTTC. It codes for CASRTVAGGPYSYNEQFF. The gene calls are TRBV5-1 and TRBJ2-1; TRBD2 matches 10 bases. Looked up from germline, CDR1 is SGHRS and CDR2 is YFSETQ. Losses at the gene ends were 5 bases for V and 0 bases for J; bases not matched to a gene: 11. This CDR3 region has 18 residues.

This clonotype was recorded many times. The chain couples TRBV12-3 or TRBV12-4 to TRBJ2-5, with 9 bases matching TRBD2. V gave up 7 bases and J gave up 3 bases; unmatched junction bases: 6. The CDR3 runs to 14 residues. The CDR3 loop reads CASKDSGGKETQYF. In DNA form, the CDR3 reads TGTGCCAGCAAGGATAGCGGGGGAAAAGAGACCCAGTACTTC.

This sequence joins TRBV2 and TRBJ2-5, with D unresolved. CDR1 is SNHLY and CDR2 is FYNNEI in the germline V gene. The CDR3 length is 10 residues. V dropped 10 bases and J dropped 5 bases, with 8 bases sitting between them. The CDR3 loop is CATADETQYF. The CDR3 region has the DNA TGTGCCACCGCCGATGAGACCCAGTACTTC.

This chain joins TRBV2 and TRBJ2-3; 9 bases agree with TRBD2. This CDR3 is 15 amino acids long. The germline V gene encodes CDR1 SNHLY and CDR2 FYNNEI. V lost 6 bases and J lost 1; bases outside the gene matches: 5. The CDR3 DNA sequence: TGTGCCAGCAGACGACTAGCGGCCGGCACAGATACGCAGTATTTT. It yields the protein CASRRLAAGTDTQYF.

This sequence joins TRBV29-1 and TRBJ2-1; D not certain. Looked up from germline, CDR1 is SQVTM and CDR2 is ANQGSEA. This CDR3 has 16 residues. The V gene lost 4 bases and the J gene lost 0 bases, with 16 bases spanning the gap. CDR3 DNA: TGCAGCGTTGTTAGACTGTTACACAGCTCCTACAATGAGCAGTTCTTC. This codes for CSVVRLLHSSYNEQFF.

The chain combines TRBV15 with TRBJ2-1; D gene uncertain. Germline-derived CDR1 and CDR2 are LNHNV and YYDKDF (reference sequence). V lost 5 bases, J lost 0 bases, and 11 bases lay in between. The CDR3 covers 15 residues. The CDR3 nucleotides read TGTGCCACCAGCGATTACCCGAGCTCCTACAATGAGCAGTTCTTC. It codes for CATSDYPSSYNEQFF.

A few counts support this clonotype. The rearrangement links TRBV20-1 to TRBJ2-3; the D is unclear. The V end was cut by 1 base, the J end by 2 bases, with 25 bases between. In germline, CDR1 is DFQATT, CDR2 SNEGSKA (reference sequence). There are 19 residues in the CDR3. CDR3 sequence reads: CSARVTSLGRPYITDTQYF. CDR3 in DNA: TGCAGTGCTAGAGTCACAAGCCTAGGAAGGCCTTACATCACAGATACGCAGTATTTT.

J is TRBJ1-1 and V is TRBV10-3; D uncertain. This CDR3 is 16 amino acids long. Trimming left V 0 bases short and J 1 base short, with 12 bases between. The germline V gene encodes CDR1 ENHRY and CDR2 SYGVKD. CDR3 bases: TGTGCCATCAGTGAGTCGGCCCGGGCGGGGAACACTGAAGCTTTCTTT. It yields the protein CAISESARAGNTEAFF.

The chain combines TRBV6-2 or TRBV6-3 with TRBJ2-1; D not resolved. V shed 1 base and J shed 5 bases, with 3 bases lying between them. The CDR3 is made up of 12 amino acids. Germline-derived CDR1 and CDR2 are MNHEY and SVGEGT. The CDR3 sequence: CASSYFHNEQFF. The CDR3 region has the DNA TGTGCCAGCAGTTACTTTCACAATGAGCAGTTCTTC.